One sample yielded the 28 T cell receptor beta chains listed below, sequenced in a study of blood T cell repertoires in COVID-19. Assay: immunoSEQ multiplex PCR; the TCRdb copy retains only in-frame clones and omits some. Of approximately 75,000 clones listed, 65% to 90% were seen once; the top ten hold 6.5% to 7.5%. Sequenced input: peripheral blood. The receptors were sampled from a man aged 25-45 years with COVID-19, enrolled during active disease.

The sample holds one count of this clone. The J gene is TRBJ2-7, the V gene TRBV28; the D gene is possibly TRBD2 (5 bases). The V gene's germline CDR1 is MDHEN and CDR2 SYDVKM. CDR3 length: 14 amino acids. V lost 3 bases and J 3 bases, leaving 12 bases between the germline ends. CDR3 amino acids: CASSLNVGIYEQYF. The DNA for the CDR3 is TGTGCCAGCAGTTTGAACGTCGGGATCTACGAGCAGTACTTC. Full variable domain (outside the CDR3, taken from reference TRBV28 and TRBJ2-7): DVKVTQSSRYLVKRTGEKVFLECVQDMDHENMFWYRQDPGLGLRLIYFSYDVKMKEKGDIPEGYSVSREKKERFSLILESASTNQTSMYLCASSLNVGIYEQYFGPGTRLTVT.

The CDR3 DNA is TGTGCCAGCCACAGGGACAGTGGAGAGACCCAGTACTTC. Its protein product is CASHRDSGETQYF. This chain links TRBV18 with TRBJ2-5, with 7 positions matching TRBD1. The CDR3 covers 13 residues. Looked up from germline, CDR1 is KGHSH and CDR2 is LQKENI. The V gene end was trimmed by 8 bases and the J gene end by 4 bases; junction bases not matched to a gene: 7.

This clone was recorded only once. The DNA for the CDR3 is TGTGCCAGCAGTTTTGGGGGACAGAACTCCTACGAGCAGTACTTC. This gives the protein CASSFGGQNSYEQYF. The chain is built from TRBV28 and TRBJ2-7, with 7 bases aligning to TRBD1. After removal of 3 bases from V and 0 bases from J, the junction contained 5 bases not matched to a gene. CDR1 is MDHEN, CDR2 SYDVKM, per germline. The CDR3 length is 15 residues. Using reference TRBV28 and TRBJ2-7 for the parts outside the CDR3, the full variable domain is DVKVTQSSRYLVKRTGEKVFLECVQDMDHENMFWYRQDPGLGLRLIYFSYDVKMKEKGDIPEGYSVSREKKERFSLILESASTNQTSMYLCASSFGGQNSYEQYFGPGTRLTVT.

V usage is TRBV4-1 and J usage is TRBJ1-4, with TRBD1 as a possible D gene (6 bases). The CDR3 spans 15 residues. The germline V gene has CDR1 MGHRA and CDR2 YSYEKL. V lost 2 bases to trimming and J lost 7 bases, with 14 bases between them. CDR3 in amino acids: CASSQITGSFEKLFF. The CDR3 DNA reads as TGCGCCAGCAGCCAAATTACAGGGTCCTTTGAAAAACTGTTTTTT.

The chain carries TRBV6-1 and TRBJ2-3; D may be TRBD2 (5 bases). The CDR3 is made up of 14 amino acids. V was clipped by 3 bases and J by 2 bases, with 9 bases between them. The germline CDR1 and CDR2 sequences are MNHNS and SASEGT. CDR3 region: CASSEAGTTDTQYF. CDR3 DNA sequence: TGTGCCAGCAGTGAGGCGGGCACCACAGATACGCAGTATTTT.

The CDR3 region is CASSSAGSYEQYF. DNA for the CDR3: TGTGCCAGCAGTTCGGCGGGCTCCTACGAGCAGTACTTC. J is TRBJ2-7 and V is TRBV28, with D possibly being TRBD2 (5 bases). Trimming stripped 4 bases from V and 0 bases from J, with 7 bases between. CDR1 and CDR2 (germline): MDHEN, SYDVKM. The CDR3 is made up of 13 amino acids.

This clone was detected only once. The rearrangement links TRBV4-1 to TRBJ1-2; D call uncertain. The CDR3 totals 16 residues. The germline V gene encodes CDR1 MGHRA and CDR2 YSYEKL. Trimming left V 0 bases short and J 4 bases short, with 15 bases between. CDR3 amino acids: CASSQESGGSFYGYTF. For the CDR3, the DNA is TGCGCCAGCAGCCAAGAAAGCGGCGGCAGCTTCTATGGCTACACCTTC.

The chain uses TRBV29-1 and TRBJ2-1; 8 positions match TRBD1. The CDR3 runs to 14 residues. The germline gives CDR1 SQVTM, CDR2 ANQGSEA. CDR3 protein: CSGGLTGVENEQFF. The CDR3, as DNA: TGCAGTGGGGGCCTGACAGGGGTCGAGAATGAGCAGTTCTTC.

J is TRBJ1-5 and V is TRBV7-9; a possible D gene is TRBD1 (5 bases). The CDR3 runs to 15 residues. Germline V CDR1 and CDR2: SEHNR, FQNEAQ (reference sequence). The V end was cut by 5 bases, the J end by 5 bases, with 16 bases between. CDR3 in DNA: TGTGCCAGCAGCCCCACGGACACCCAGGATCAGCCCCAGCATTTT. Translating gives CASSPTDTQDQPQHF.

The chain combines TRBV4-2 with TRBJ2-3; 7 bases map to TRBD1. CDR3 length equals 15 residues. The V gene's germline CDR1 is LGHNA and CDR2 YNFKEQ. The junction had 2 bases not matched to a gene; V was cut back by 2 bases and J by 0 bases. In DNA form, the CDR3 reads TGTGCCAGCAGCCAATGGGGACAGAGCACAGATACGCAGTATTTT. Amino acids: CASSQWGQSTDTQYF.

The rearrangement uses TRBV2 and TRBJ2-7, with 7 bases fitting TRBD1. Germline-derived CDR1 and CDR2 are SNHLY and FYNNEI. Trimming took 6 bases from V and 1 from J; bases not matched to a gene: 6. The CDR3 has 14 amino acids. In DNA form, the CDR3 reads TGTGCCAGCAGCCGGGACAGTCCATCCTACGAGCAGTACTTC. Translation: CASSRDSPSYEQYF.

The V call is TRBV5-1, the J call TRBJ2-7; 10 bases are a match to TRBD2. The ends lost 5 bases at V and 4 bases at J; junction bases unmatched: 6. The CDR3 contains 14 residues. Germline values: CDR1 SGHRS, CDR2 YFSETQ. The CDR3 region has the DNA TGCGCCAGCAGGGGGGGGACTAGCGCTTACGAGCAGTACTTC. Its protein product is CASRGGTSAYEQYF.

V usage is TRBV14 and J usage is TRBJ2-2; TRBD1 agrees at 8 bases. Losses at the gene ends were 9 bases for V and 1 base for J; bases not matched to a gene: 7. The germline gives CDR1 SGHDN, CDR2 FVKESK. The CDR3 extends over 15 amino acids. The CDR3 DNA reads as TGTGCCAGTAGAGCGACAGGGGAGAACACCGGGGAGCTGTTTTTT. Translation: CASRATGENTGELFF.

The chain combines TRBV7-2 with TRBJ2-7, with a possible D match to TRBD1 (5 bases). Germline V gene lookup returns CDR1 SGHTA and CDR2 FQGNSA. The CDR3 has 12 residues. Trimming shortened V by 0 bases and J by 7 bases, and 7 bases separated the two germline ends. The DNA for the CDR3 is TGTGCCAGCAGCTTAGCCCAGGGAGAGCAGTACTTC. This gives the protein CASSLAQGEQYF.

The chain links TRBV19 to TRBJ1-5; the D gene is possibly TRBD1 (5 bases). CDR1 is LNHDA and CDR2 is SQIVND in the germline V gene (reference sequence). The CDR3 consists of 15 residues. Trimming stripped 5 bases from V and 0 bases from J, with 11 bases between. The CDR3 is CASSAARASNQPQHF. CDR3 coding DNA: TGTGCCAGTAGTGCCGCCAGGGCTAGCAATCAGCCCCAGCATTTT.

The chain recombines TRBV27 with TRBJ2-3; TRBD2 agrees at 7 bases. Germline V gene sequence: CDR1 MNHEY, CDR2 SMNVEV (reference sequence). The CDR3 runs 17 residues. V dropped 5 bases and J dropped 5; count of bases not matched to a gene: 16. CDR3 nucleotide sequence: TGTGCCAGCAGTCCCGGCATTTCGGGGAGGGCTGTAGATACGCAGTATTTT. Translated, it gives CASSPGISGRAVDTQYF.

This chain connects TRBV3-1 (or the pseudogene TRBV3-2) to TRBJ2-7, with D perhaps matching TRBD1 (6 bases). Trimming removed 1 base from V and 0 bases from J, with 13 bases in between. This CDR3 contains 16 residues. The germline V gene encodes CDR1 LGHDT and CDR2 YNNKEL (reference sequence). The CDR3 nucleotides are TGTGCCAGCAGCCAAGTTGACAGGAACTACTCCTACGAGCAGTACTTC. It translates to CASSQVDRNYSYEQYF.

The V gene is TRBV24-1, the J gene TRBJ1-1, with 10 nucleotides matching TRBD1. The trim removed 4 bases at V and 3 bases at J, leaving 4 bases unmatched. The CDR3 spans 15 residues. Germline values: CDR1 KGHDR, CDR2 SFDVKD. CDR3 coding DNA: TGTGCCACCAGTGACGCGACAGGGGGCCACACTGAAGCTTTCTTT. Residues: CATSDATGGHTEAFF.

The CDR3 sequence is CASSPKTGEYGYTF. CDR3 nucleotide sequence: TGTGCCAGCTCACCTAAGACAGGGGAGTATGGCTACACCTTC. V and J are TRBV18 and TRBJ1-2; 8 nucleotides line up with TRBD1. There are 14 residues in the CDR3. The V and J ends lost 3 bases and 5 bases, in that order; junction bases with no gene match: 5. CDR1 and CDR2 (germline): KGHSH, LQKENI.

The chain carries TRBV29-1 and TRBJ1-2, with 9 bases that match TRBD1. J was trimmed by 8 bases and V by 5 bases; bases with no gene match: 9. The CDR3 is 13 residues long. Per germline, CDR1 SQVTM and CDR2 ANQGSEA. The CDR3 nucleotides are TGCAGCGTTAACCCGGGACAGGGCTCGGGCTACACCTTC. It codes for CSVNPGQGSGYTF.

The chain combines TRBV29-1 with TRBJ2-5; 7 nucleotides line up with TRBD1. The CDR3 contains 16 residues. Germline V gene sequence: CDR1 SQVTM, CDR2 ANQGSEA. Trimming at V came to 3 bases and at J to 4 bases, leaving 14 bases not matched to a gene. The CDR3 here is CSVEGAGTAEGETQYF. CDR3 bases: TGCAGCGTTGAGGGGGCCGGGACAGCCGAGGGAGAGACCCAGTACTTC.

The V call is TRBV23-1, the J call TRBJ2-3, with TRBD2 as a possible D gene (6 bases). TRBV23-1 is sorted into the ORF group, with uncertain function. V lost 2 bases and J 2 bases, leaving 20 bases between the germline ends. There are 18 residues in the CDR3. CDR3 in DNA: TGCGCCAGCAGTCAACTCGGCGGGGCCCCCCGATTCACAGATACGCAGTATTTT. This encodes CASSQLGGAPRFTDTQYF.

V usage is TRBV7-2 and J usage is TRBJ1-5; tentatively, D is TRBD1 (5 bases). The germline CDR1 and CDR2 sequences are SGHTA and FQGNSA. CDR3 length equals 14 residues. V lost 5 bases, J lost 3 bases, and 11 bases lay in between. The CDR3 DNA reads TGTGCCAGCAGCCTCGGCAGGGACAATCAGCCCCAGCATTTT. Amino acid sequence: CASSLGRDNQPQHF.

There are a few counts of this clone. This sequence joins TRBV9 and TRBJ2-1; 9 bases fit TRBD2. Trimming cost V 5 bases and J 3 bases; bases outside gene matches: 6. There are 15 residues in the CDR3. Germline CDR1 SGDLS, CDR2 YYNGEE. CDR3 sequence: CASRDTSGFYNEQFF. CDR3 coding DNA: TGTGCCAGCAGGGATACTAGCGGGTTCTACAATGAGCAGTTCTTC. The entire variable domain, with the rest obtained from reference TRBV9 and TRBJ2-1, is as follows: DSGVTQTPKHLITATGQRVTLRCSPRSGDLSVYWYQQSLDQGLQFLIQYYNGEERAKGNILERFSAQQFPDLHSELNLSSLELGDSALYFCASRDTSGFYNEQFFGPGTRLTVL.

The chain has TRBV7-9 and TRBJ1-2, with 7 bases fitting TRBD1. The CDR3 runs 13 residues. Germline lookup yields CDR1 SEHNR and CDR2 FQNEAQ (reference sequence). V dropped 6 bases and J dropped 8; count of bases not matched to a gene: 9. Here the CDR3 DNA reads TGTGCCAGCAGGCGGGACAGCCAGTGGGGCTACACCTTC. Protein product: CASRRDSQWGYTF.

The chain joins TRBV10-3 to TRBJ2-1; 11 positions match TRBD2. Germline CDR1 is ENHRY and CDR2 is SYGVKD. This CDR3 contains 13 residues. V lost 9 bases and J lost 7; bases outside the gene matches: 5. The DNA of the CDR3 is TGTGCCATTGGGACTAGCGGAGCTAATGAGCAGTTCTTC. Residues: CAIGTSGANEQFF.

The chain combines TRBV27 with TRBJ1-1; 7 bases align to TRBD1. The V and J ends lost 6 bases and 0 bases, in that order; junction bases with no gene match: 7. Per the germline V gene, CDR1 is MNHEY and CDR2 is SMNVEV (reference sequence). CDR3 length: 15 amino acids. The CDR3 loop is CASRLAGTVNTEAFF. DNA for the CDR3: TGTGCCAGCAGACTAGCCGGGACAGTGAACACTGAAGCTTTCTTT.

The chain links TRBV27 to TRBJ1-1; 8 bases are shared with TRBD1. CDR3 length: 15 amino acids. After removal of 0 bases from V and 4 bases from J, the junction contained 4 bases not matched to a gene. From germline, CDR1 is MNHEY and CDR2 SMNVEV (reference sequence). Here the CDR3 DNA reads TGTGCCAGCAGTTTATCCCCAGGGGGCACCACTGAAGCTTTCTTT. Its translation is CASSLSPGGTTEAFF.